One and the same sample provided the 19 T cell receptor beta chains below, sequenced in a study of T cell repertoires in cytomegalovirus infection. MiXCR, run by TCRdb on the reads, gives a single entry per CDR3 protein. The repertoire has about 900,000 distinct CDR3 sequences, more than 25% of them found once; the top ten carry over 13%. No antigens are known for them. Sequencing used cultured CD8+ T cells from PBMCs, obtained from culture after CMV antigen stimulation. These TCRs come from a human donor in good health (CMV status not recorded). Some clones in this sample may be carry-over from other donors' samples.

This clonotype has a single count. The conserved closing phenylalanine or tryptophan is absent in this CDR3, likely reflecting a read error. The chain employs TRBV28 and TRBJ1-5; a weak D match, TRBD1 (5 bases). CDR1 and CDR2 (germline): MDHEN, SYDVKM. V lost 3 bases and J lost 1, with 13 bases in between. The CDR3 extends over 16 amino acids. The CDR3 coding sequence is TGTGCCAGCAGTTTTCCCAGGACATCCAGCAATCAGCCCCAGCATTGT. It yields the protein CASSFPRTSSNQPQHC.

Comments on this clonotype: At one of its ends the junction is not consistent with the germline gene, which may arise from a read error. V is TRBV10-3 and J is TRBJ2-1; 11 positions match TRBD2. The CDR3 sequence is 16 residues long. CDR1 is ENHRY and CDR2 is SYGVKD in the germline V gene. CDR3 sequence reads: CTIRTSGPSSYNEQFF. Here the CDR3 DNA reads TGTACCATCAGGACTAGCGGGCCCAGCTCCTACAATGAGCAGTTCTTC.

Turning to this clonotype: The junction departs from the called germline gene at one end, perhaps through a read error. This sequence joins TRBV12-3 or TRBV12-4 and TRBJ2-1, with no clear D. This CDR3 contains 15 residues. As DNA, the CDR3 is TGTGCCAACAGTTTAAGGGCTAGTGGGATGATTGAGCAGTTCTTC. Encoded protein: CANSLRASGMIEQFF.

J is TRBJ2-1 and V is TRBV27; 8 bases are a match to TRBD1. Per germline, CDR1 MNHEY and CDR2 SMNVEV (reference sequence). The CDR3 contains 14 residues. The junction had 7 bases not matched to a gene; V was cut back by 7 bases and J by 5 bases. The CDR3 coding sequence is TGTGCCAGCACCTGGGGACAGGCCCACAATGAGCAGTTCTTC. This encodes CASTWGQAHNEQFF.

This clonotype has more than one count but fewer than ten. This chain links TRBV7-6 with TRBJ2-1; tentatively, D is TRBD1 (6 bases). The V gene lost 6 bases and the J gene lost 8 bases, with 14 bases spanning the gap. The CDR3 sequence is 13 residues long. The germline V gene has CDR1 SGHVS and CDR2 FNYEAQ. CDR3 nucleotides: TGTGCCAGCAGTTCAACTCCAGGGGATGAGCAGTTCTTC. It encodes CASSSTPGDEQFF.

Regarding this clonotype: Here the CDR3 omits its conserved ending phenylalanine or tryptophan, so a read error is the likely source. The CDR3 DNA reads TGCGCCAGCAGCCAAGCGTGGGGCACAGATACGCAGTATTCT. Translated: CASSQAWGTDTQYS. The V call is TRBV4-1, the J call TRBJ2-3; D gene uncertain. Germline V gene data show CDR1 as MGHRA and CDR2 as YSYEKL. Trimming pared 1 base from V and 1 base from J, leaving 6 bases between. CDR3 length: 14 amino acids.

This clonotype was counted between two and nine times. The chain joins TRBV7-9 to TRBJ1-4; 7 bases match TRBD1. V lost 5 bases to trimming and J lost 4 bases; unmatched junction nucleotides: 10. Germline values: CDR1 SEHNR, CDR2 FQNEAQ (reference sequence). The CDR3 spans 16 residues. The CDR3 loop reads CASSESTGWGNEKLFF. CDR3 DNA: TGTGCCAGCAGCGAGTCGACAGGGTGGGGTAATGAAAAACTGTTTTTT.

This clonotype was detected only a few times. The rearrangement uses TRBV10-3 and TRBJ1-2; the match to TRBD1 covers 7 bases. V shed 8 bases, J shed 4 bases, and the junction held 10 bases outside the gene matches. This CDR3 spans 14 amino acids. Germline V CDR1 and CDR2: ENHRY, SYGVKD. CDR3 nucleotide sequence: TGTGCCATCGAAGAGGGGGCGCCGGGCTATGGCTACACCTTC. Protein: CAIEEGAPGYGYTF.

Regarding this clonotype: A read error is possible here, since a much larger clone lies one base away. This chain joins TRBV28 and TRBJ1-1, with TRBD1 as a possible D gene (6 bases). Deletions cut 6 bases from V and 1 base from J, with 9 bases between. The CDR3 consists of 13 residues. Per the germline V gene, CDR1 is MDHEN and CDR2 is SYDVKM. CDR3 nucleotides: TGTGCCAGCAGGCCAGGGGCGAACACTGAAGCTTTCTTT. Amino acids: CASRPGANTEAFF.

The rearrangement links TRBV19 to TRBJ1-4; no definite D call. Trimming pared 6 bases from V and 2 bases from J, leaving 13 bases between. CDR3 size: 15 residues. From germline, CDR1 is LNHDA and CDR2 SQIVND (reference sequence). The CDR3, as DNA: TGTGCCAGTAGAGGTCGAGGAATGACTAATGAAAAACTGTTTTTT. Translating it yields CASRGRGMTNEKLFF.

This clonotype was seen only once. The chain employs TRBV12-3 or TRBV12-4 and TRBJ2-1; D might be TRBD1 or TRBD2, each matching 5 bases. This CDR3 contains 16 residues. Trimming cost V 7 bases and J 5 bases, with 21 bases left between them. The CDR3 DNA is TGTGCCAGCACCCTGACGGTCAGGGAGCACCACAATGAGCAGTTCTTC. This sequence encodes CASTLTVREHHNEQFF.

The chain is built from TRBV12-3 or TRBV12-4 and TRBJ2-2, with unresolved D. The CDR3 extends over 11 amino acids. The V gene lost 11 bases and the J gene lost 3 bases, with 7 bases spanning the gap. CDR3 in amino acids: CALSHTGELFF. The CDR3 DNA is TGTGCCCTCAGCCACACCGGGGAGCTGTTTTTT.

This clonotype appeared many times. The chain employs TRBV7-6 and TRBJ2-1; D ambiguous. The V end lost 0 bases, the J end lost 9 bases, and 15 bases lay between the germline ends. This CDR3 spans 15 amino acids. Germline V gene data show CDR1 as SGHVS and CDR2 as FNYEAQ. The CDR3 nucleotides are TGTGCCAGCAGCTTAGCCAGGTCGGGCGTTACTGAGCAGTTCTTC. As protein: CASSLARSGVTEQFF.

With regard to this clonotype: Here the CDR3 omits its conserved ending phenylalanine or tryptophan, so a read error is the likely source. The rearrangement uses TRBV10-3 and TRBJ2-3, with 12 bases that match TRBD2. The germline V gene has CDR1 ENHRY and CDR2 SYGVKD. V lost 4 bases to trimming and J lost 4 bases; unmatched junction nucleotides: 3. The CDR3 spans 15 residues. The CDR3 nucleotides are TGTGCCATCAGTGGACTAGCGGGGGAGTCAGATACGCAGTATTTA. Translated, it gives CAISGLAGESDTQYL.

Of note for this clonotype: This may be a read error, as it is one base from a much larger clone. The V gene is TRBV10-3, the J gene TRBJ1-1, with no clear D. The CDR3 loop spans 13 amino acids. Germline CDR1 ENHRY, CDR2 SYGVKD. The CDR3 loop is CAISETPNTKAFF. The CDR3 DNA follows: TGTGCCATCAGTGAGACACCGAACACTAAAGCTTTCTTT.

This rearrangement joins TRBV5-1 to TRBJ2-2; 9 nucleotides match TRBD1. V lost 1 base and J lost 5; bases outside the gene matches: 6. Germline-derived CDR1 and CDR2 are SGHRS and YFSETQ. The CDR3 has 16 amino acids. The CDR3 DNA follows: TGCGCCAGCAGCTTGCCTGGGACAGGGAGTACCGGGGAGCTGTTTTTT. It encodes CASSLPGTGSTGELFF.

The rearrangement joins TRBV5-1 to TRBJ1-3; TRBD1 might be the D (6 bases). The CDR3 is made up of 14 amino acids. Per germline, CDR1 SGHRS and CDR2 YFSETQ. V was trimmed by 4 bases and J by 1 base, leaving 9 bases between them. The CDR3 sequence is CASSGDISGNTIYF. CDR3 DNA: TGCGCCAGCAGCGGGGACATATCTGGAAACACCATATATTTT.

The chain links TRBV6-5 to TRBJ2-7; perhaps TRBD2 as D (6 bases). Trimming cost V 4 bases and J 3 bases, with 13 bases left between them. The CDR3 spans 14 residues. The germline gives CDR1 MNHEY, CDR2 SVGAGI. CDR3 sequence (DNA): TGTGCCAGCAGTTCGGGGCGGGACGACTACGAGCAGTACGTC. Translated: CASSSGRDDYEQYV.

The CDR3 DNA follows: TGTGCCAGCAGCTTAGCGCCTAGTTATCAAGAGACCCAGTACTTC. Encoded protein: CASSLAPSYQETQYF. The chain is built from TRBV7-2 and TRBJ2-5; D not resolved. V dropped 0 bases and J dropped 2 bases, with 10 bases sitting between them. The CDR3 loop spans 15 amino acids. Per germline, CDR1 SGHTA and CDR2 FQGNSA.